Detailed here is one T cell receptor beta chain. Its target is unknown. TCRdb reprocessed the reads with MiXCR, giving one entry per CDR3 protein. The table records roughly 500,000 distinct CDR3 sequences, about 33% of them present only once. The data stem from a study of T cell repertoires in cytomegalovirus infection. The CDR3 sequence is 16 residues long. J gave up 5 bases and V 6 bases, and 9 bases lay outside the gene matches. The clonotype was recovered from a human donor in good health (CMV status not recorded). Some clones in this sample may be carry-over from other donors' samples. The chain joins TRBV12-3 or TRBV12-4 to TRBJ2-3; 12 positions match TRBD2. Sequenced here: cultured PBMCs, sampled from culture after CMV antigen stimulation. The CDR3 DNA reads TGTGCCAGCAGATCCGGACTAGCGGGAACCAGAGATACGCAGTATTTT. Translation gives CASRSGLAGTRDTQYF.